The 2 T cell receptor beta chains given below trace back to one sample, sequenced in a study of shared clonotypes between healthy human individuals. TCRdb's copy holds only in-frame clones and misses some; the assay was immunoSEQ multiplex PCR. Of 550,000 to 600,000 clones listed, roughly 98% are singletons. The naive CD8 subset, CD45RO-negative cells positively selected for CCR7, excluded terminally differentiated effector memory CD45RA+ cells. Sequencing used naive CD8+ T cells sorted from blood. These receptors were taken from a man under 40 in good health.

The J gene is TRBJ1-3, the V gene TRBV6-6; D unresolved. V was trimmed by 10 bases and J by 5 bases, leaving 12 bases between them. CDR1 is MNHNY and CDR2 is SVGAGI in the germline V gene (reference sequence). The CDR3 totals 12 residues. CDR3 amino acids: CATTLDRNTIYF. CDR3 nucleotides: TGTGCCACCACCCTTGACAGAAACACCATATATTTT.

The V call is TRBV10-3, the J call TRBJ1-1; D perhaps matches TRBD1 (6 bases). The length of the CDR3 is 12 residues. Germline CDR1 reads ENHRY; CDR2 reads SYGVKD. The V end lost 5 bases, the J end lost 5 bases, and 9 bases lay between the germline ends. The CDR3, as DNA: TGTGCCATCAGTCCAGGGGCAACTGAAGCTTTCTTT. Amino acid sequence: CAISPGATEAFF.